This is a list of T cell receptor beta chains from one sample in a study of T cells in narcolepsy. The assay was immunoSEQ multiplex PCR, and TCRdb's table has in-frame clones only and misses some. The data contain approximately 31,000 clones, approximately 80% of them singletons. Sequencing input: CD45RA- memory CD4+ T cells from PBMCs. These receptors came from a human donor with narcolepsy. The CDR3 runs from the conserved cysteine through the conserved F or W. The D gene is left open where the match is weak. Clone size is shown for a subset of rows, as once, few, many or a class of expanded clone.

J: TRBJ2-5; D: TRBD2; size: NA; V: TRBV10-3; DNA: TGTGCCATCAGTACCGGACTAGCGGGGGGTGGGGAGACCCAGTACTTC; CDR3: CAISTGLAGGGETQYF
J: TRBJ1-3; D: TRBD1; size: few; V: TRBV6-5; DNA: TGTGCCAGCAGTTTCCTCCCGGGACAGGGTAAAAACACCATATATTTT; CDR3: CASSFLPGQGKNTIYF
J: TRBJ2-1; D: NA; size: NA; V: TRBV5-1; DNA: TGCGCCAGCAGCTTGGAAGGCAGGCAATTTTTCTTC; CDR3: CASSLEGRQFFF
J: TRBJ2-3; D: NA; size: once; V: TRBV4-3; DNA: TGCGCCAGCAGCCAAGATAGGGTCAATACGCAGTATTTT; CDR3: CASSQDRVNTQYF
J: TRBJ2-2; D: NA; size: NA; V: TRBV18; DNA: TGTGCCAGCTCACCACCGCGCAGGGGCGGAACCGGGGAGCTGTTTTTT; CDR3: CASSPPRRGGTGELFF
J: TRBJ2-2; D: TRBD2; size: NA; V: TRBV10-3; DNA: TGTGCCATCAGGCTCGGGGGGGTAGCCGGGGAGCTGTTTTTT; CDR3: CAIRLGGVAGELFF
J: TRBJ1-2; D: TRBD1; size: NA; V: TRBV6-5; DNA: TGTGCCAGCAGCCTAGACAGGGGGTATGGCTACACCTTC; CDR3: CASSLDRGYGYTF
J: TRBJ1-1; D: NA; size: NA; V: TRBV6-5; DNA: TGTGCCAGCCACACCCCAGGGAGCTTAGCGACTGAAGCTTTCTTT; CDR3: CASHTPGSLATEAFF
J: TRBJ2-3; D: TRBD2; size: NA; V: TRBV7-2; DNA: TGTGCCAGCAGCCCCTTACCCCTGACTAGCGGGGGGGCCACAGATACGCAGTATTTT; CDR3: CASSPLPLTSGGATDTQYF
J: TRBJ1-2; D: TRBD1; size: NA; V: TRBV27; DNA: TGTGCCAGCAGTCTCGGGACAGGCCCCTTAGTAGGCTACACCTTC; CDR3: CASSLGTGPLVGYTF
J: TRBJ2-2; D: NA; size: NA; V: TRBV5-1; DNA: TGCGCCAGCAGCCCCGAGGCGAACACCGGGGAGCTGTTTTTT; CDR3: CASSPEANTGELFF
J: TRBJ2-2; D: TRBD1; size: NA; V: TRBV15; DNA: TGTGCCACCAGCAGCCGACAGGGGCCAGCCGGGGAGCTGTTTTTT; CDR3: CATSSRQGPAGELFF
J: TRBJ2-1; D: TRBD1; size: NA; V: TRBV5-1; DNA: TGCGCCAGCAGCTTTGGGACAGCCTACAATGAGCAGTTCTTC; CDR3: CASSFGTAYNEQFF
J: TRBJ2-5; D: NA; size: NA; V: TRBV5-1; DNA: TGCGCCAGCAGCTGGGTTGGAGGGGGCGAAGAGACCCAGTACTTC; CDR3: CASSWVGGGEETQYF